The TCR beta chain under discussion was sequenced for a study of beta chain features in type 1 diabetes. Findings and caveats of the study: It was possible that PCR favored shorter templates, equally so in patients and controls. People with Type 1 diabetes carried modestly yet significantly shorter TCRB CDR3s in all four CD4+ subsets. More deletions and fewer insertions at VDJ junctions were seen in type 1 diabetes patients.

The CDR3 is 16 amino acids. Trimming took 6 bases from V and 3 from J; bases not matched to a gene: 11. Per germline, CDR1 LNHDA and CDR2 SQIVND (reference sequence). Since all of the isolated RNA was reverse transcribed, expressed TCRB transcripts were what got sequenced. About 3.57 million reads, on average, came from each naive, central memory and regulatory T cell sample. Here immunoSEQ multiplex PCR was the method, and the copy in TCRdb shows in-frame clones only, minus some. The sample records hundreds of thousands of clones, about 14% being singletons. Based on CD45RO/CCR7/CD25/CD127/CD95/CD27, CD4+ regulatory, stem cell-like memory, naive and central memory cells were sorted. About this clone itself: Its matching antigen is unknown.

Sequences were obtained from naive CD4+ T cells from blood. V and J are TRBV19 and TRBJ2-3, with 8 bases identical to TRBD2. The TCR sequence derives from a man aged 18 to 30 with type 1 diabetes. Here the CDR3 DNA reads TGTGCCAGTAGAACCCAAGGGGCTAGCGGGACAGATACGCAGTATTTT. Amino acid sequence: CASRTQGASGTDTQYF.